Listed below are T cell receptor beta chains from one sample, sequenced in a study of CD8 T cells in ankylosing spondylitis. A single record per CDR3 protein comes from TCRdb applying MiXCR to the 5' RACE reads. Of nearly 350,000 distinct CDR3 sequences listed, roughly 14% are singletons. The sample consisted of blood, either unsorted or a sorted T cell fraction (not recorded which). The receptor set was obtained from a male donor with ankylosing spondylitis or in good health (not recorded which). Both conserved end residues are part of each CDR3. Each record gives: J gene, D gene, clone size, V gene, CDR3 DNA, CDR3 protein. The D gene is left open where the match is weak. Where a row states a size, it is once, few, many or the class of an expanded clone; other rows omit it.

TRBJ1-4	NA	few	TRBV27	TGTGCCAGCAGTCTAGGATGGGGAGGGTACGATGAAAAACTGTTTTTT	CASSLGWGGYDEKLFF
TRBJ2-4	NA	many	TRBV4-1	TGCGCCAGCAGTCCTCAAAGCCGTCAGGGAACCAAAAACATTCAGTACTTC	CASSPQSRQGTKNIQYF
TRBJ2-3	NA	few	TRBV6-6	TGTGCCAGCAGTTACGACTTCACAGATACGCAGTATTTT	CASSYDFTDTQYF
TRBJ1-1	NA	NA	TRBV29-1	TGCAGCGTTGTAAGGACCATAAACGAGGCTTTCTTT	CSVVRTINEAFF
TRBJ2-7	TRBD2	few	TRBV27	TGTGCCAGCAGTCCGCTAGCGGGAGGACCCACCGAGCAGTACTTC	CASSPLAGGPTEQYF
TRBJ1-1	NA	NA	TRBV5-1	TGCGCCAGCGAAACGGTGAGGGAGTCTGAGGGAGCTTTCTTT	CASETVRESEGAFF
TRBJ2-2	TRBD1	many	TRBV7-2	TGTGCCGGGACAGGGGACACCGGGGAGCTGTTTTTT	CAGTGDTGELFF
TRBJ1-2	NA	few	TRBV7-9	TGTGCCAGCAGCCAAACAGCTAACTATGGCTACACCTTC	CASSQTANYGYTF
TRBJ1-6	NA	NA	TRBV5-1	TGCGCCAGCAGCTGGGCTACCTATAATTCACCCCTCCACTTT	CASSWATYNSPLHF
TRBJ2-1	TRBD1	NA	TRBV3-1	TGTGCCAGCAGCCACGAACAGGGGGCGAGGTGGAATGAGCAGTTCTTC	CASSHEQGARWNEQFF
TRBJ1-4	NA	NA	TRBV5-1	TGCGCCAGCAGCGGAGGTTCTTCTGATGAAAAACTGTTTTTT	CASSGGSSDEKLFF
TRBJ2-4	NA	NA	TRBV7-9	TGTGCCAGCAGCCCCCGTGGTAGGAGGGGAGAAAACATTCAGTACTTC	CASSPRGRRGENIQYF
TRBJ1-4	NA	NA	TRBV12-3/TRBV12-4	TGTGCCAGCAGTTTACGGCAGTACAGTGAAAAACTGTTTTTT	CASSLRQYSEKLFF
TRBJ2-7	TRBD2	few	TRBV3-1	TGTGCCAGCAGCCAAGGGGGACTAGCGGGAAACGAGCAGTACTTC	CASSQGGLAGNEQYF
TRBJ2-3	NA	many	TRBV6-2/TRBV6-3	TGTGCCAGCAGTTACGGCGGCAAGACAGATACGCAGTATTTT	CASSYGGKTDTQYF
TRBJ1-1	NA	NA	TRBV2	TGTGCCAGCAGTGTCCCGAACACTGAAGCTTTCTTT	CASSVPNTEAFF
TRBJ1-5	NA	few	TRBV12-3/TRBV12-4	TGTGCCAGCAGTTTAGGCGGGGGAGAAGGCCCCCAGCATTTT	CASSLGGGEGPQHF
TRBJ1-1	NA	few	TRBV5-1	TGCGCCAGCAGCTTGAAGCAGGCAGGATTAACTGAAGCTTTCTTT	CASSLKQAGLTEAFF
TRBJ1-1	NA	few	TRBV6-6	TGTGCCAGCGGGAACGGGGGGCCTGAAGCTTTCTTT	CASGNGGPEAFF
TRBJ2-7	NA	few	TRBV29-1	TGCAGCGTTGAAGACTCCCCATGGGAGCAGTACTTC	CSVEDSPWEQYF
TRBJ1-1	NA	many	TRBV6-1	TGTGCCACGGCTGGAGGGGTGACGCTTACTGAAGCTTTCTTT	CATAGGVTLTEAFF
TRBJ2-7	NA	NA	TRBV3-1	TGTGCCAGCAGCCCCTCGCTCCAGGGGGGCAGAGACGAGCAGTACTTC	CASSPSLQGGRDEQYF
TRBJ2-5	TRBD2	few	TRBV11-2	TGTGCCAGCAGCTTGGATAGGACTAGCCCAGAGACCCAGTACTTC	CASSLDRTSPETQYF
TRBJ2-7	NA	NA	TRBV5-1	TGCGCCAGCAGCTTGATGGGGGTCCCGTACGAGCAGTACTTC	CASSLMGVPYEQYF
TRBJ2-2	NA	NA	TRBV20-1	TGCAGTGCTAGAGAGGAGGGAGGACGGGTCGGGGAGCTGTTTTTT	CSAREEGGRVGELFF
TRBJ1-2	NA	many	TRBV12-3/TRBV12-4	TGTGCCAGCAGACCAAGGACTGTGTATGGCTACACCTTC	CASRPRTVYGYTF
TRBJ2-7	NA	few	TRBV7-9	TGTGCCAGCAGCTTTACTCCATCCTACGAGCAGTACTTC	CASSFTPSYEQYF
TRBJ1-4	NA	many	TRBV2	TGTGCCAGCATCCCCCAGATCGCAACTAATGAAAAACTGTTTTTT	CASIPQIATNEKLFF
TRBJ2-3	TRBD2	NA	TRBV4-2	TGTGCCAGCAGCCAAGATGGGGTAGCGGGGGGTTCAAACACAGATACGCAGTATTTT	CASSQDGVAGGSNTDTQYF
TRBJ2-3	NA	NA	TRBV5-6	TGTGCCAGCAGCTTATATGGGGCAGATACGCAGTATTTT	CASSLYGADTQYF
TRBJ1-2	TRBD1	NA	TRBV5-1	TGCGCCAGCAGCTTGTCGACAGGGGATGGCTACACCTTC	CASSLSTGDGYTF
TRBJ2-7	TRBD2	NA	TRBV5-1	TGCGCCAGCAGCTTGGGACTAGCGGACAACTACGAGCAGTACTTC	CASSLGLADNYEQYF
TRBJ1-1	TRBD1	NA	TRBV12-3/TRBV12-4	TGTGCCAGCAGCCCAGGGGGCGCGGCTGAAGCTTTCTTT	CASSPGGAAEAFF
TRBJ2-7	TRBD2	few	TRBV11-2	TGTGCCAGCAGCTTAATTAAAGGGACCCCGGGAGGCGAGCAGTACTTC	CASSLIKGTPGGEQYF
TRBJ1-1	NA	few	TRBV6-2/TRBV6-3	TGTGCCGTTAGGATCATGAACACTGAAGCTTTCTTT	CAVRIMNTEAFF
TRBJ2-1	NA	few	TRBV7-2	TGTGCCAGCAGCCCCCAGGGTTGGCCTCTCTACAATGAGCAGTTCTTC	CASSPQGWPLYNEQFF
TRBJ2-5	TRBD2	few	TRBV29-1	TGCAGCGTTGAACGGACTAGCGCCAACCCTCAAGAGACCCAGTACTTC	CSVERTSANPQETQYF
TRBJ1-4	NA	NA	TRBV3-1	TGTGCCAGCAGCCAACGCCCCCTGGGCGGCAATGAAAAACTGTTTTTT	CASSQRPLGGNEKLFF
TRBJ1-1	TRBD1	many	TRBV9	TGTGCCAGCACCCGGACAGGGGACACTGAAGCTTTCTTT	CASTRTGDTEAFF
TRBJ2-7	NA	NA	TRBV7-9	TGTGCCAGCAGCCCAGTCGGGACCGAGCGCCTTCGGTACGAGCAGTACTTC	CASSPVGTERLRYEQYF
TRBJ1-2	NA	few	TRBV18	TGTGCCAGCTCACTCTCGACAGAAGCGACCCCTGGCTACACCTTC	CASSLSTEATPGYTF
TRBJ1-1	NA	few	TRBV12-3/TRBV12-4	TGTGCCAGCCAGTCAACCGGGTACGACACTGAAGCTTTCTTT	CASQSTGYDTEAFF
TRBJ1-1	NA	few	TRBV29-1	TGCAGCGTTGAAGATGGAGGTAACACTGAAGCTTTCTTT	CSVEDGGNTEAFF
TRBJ1-3	NA	many	TRBV5-1	TGCGCCAGCAGCTTGTGGGGGAGTGGAGACACCATATATTTT	CASSLWGSGDTIYF
TRBJ2-3	NA	NA	TRBV20-1	TGCAGTGCTAGAGATTTGAACGGGGGAAGGGGAACAGATACGCAGTATTTT	CSARDLNGGRGTDTQYF
TRBJ1-5	NA	few	TRBV6-5	TGTGCCAGCAGTTATATGTCGGGGGACAATCAGCCCCAGCATTTT	CASSYMSGDNQPQHF
TRBJ2-7	NA	few	TRBV11-2	TGTGCCAGCAGCTTAGATCTGGGGACGGCTCCCTACGAGCAGTACTTC	CASSLDLGTAPYEQYF
TRBJ2-7	NA	many	TRBV9	TGTGCCAGCAGCGTAGAACAGGGTGCCGAGCAGTACTTC	CASSVEQGAEQYF